Presented here are 11 T cell receptor beta chains from one specimen sequenced in a study of PD-1 blockade in classical Hodgkin lymphoma. Following autologous stem cell transplantation, relapse occurred in every patient, and exposure to brentuximab vedotin varied. Sequencing was performed with immunoSEQ multiplex PCR; in TCRdb, only in-frame clones are kept and a portion is missing. The repertoire has 43,000 or so clones, 65% to 85% of them found once; the top ten carry approximately 9.9%. The source material was peripheral blood mononuclear cells (PBMCs), sampled at baseline. Receptors originate from a human donor with classical Hodgkin lymphoma.

The rearrangement links TRBV27 to TRBJ1-2, with D maybe TRBD1 (6 bases). V gave up 5 bases and J gave up 4 bases, with 17 bases separating them. The germline CDR1 and CDR2 sequences are MNHEY and SMNVEV (reference sequence). The CDR3 has 15 residues. CDR3 amino acids: CASSPEQGPLYGYTF. CDR3 sequence (DNA): TGTGCCAGCAGTCCCGAACAGGGCCCCCTCTATGGCTACACCTTC.

This sequence joins TRBV6-1 and TRBJ2-1; 8 nucleotides agree with TRBD1. The CDR3 is 15 residues long. The germline CDR1 and CDR2 sequences are MNHNS and SASEGT. With V trimmed by 1 base and J by 9 bases, 8 bases remained unmatched. The CDR3 reads CASSEEGQGLSEQFF. For the CDR3, the DNA is TGTGCCAGCAGTGAAGAAGGACAGGGACTTAGTGAGCAGTTCTTC.

The CDR3 spells CASSLTGGVAEAFF. The CDR3 DNA reads TGTGCCAGCAGCCTTACAGGGGGCGTGGCTGAAGCTTTCTTT. The gene calls are TRBV27 and TRBJ1-1; 9 bases are shared with TRBD1. CDR3 length: 14 residues. Germline loops: CDR1 MNHEY, CDR2 SMNVEV (reference sequence). V lost 6 bases, J lost 6 bases, and 8 bases stayed unmatched.

This chain joins TRBV11-2 and TRBJ1-3, with 8 bases matching TRBD1. This CDR3 contains 14 residues. V shed 5 bases and J 2 bases; nucleotides not matched to a gene: 2. The germline CDR1 and CDR2 sequences are SGHAT and FQNNGV. The CDR3 here is CASSLQGAGNTIYF. In nucleotides, the CDR3 is TGTGCCAGCAGCCTACAGGGGGCTGGAAACACCATATATTTT.

The V and J genes are TRBV15 and TRBJ2-5; the match to TRBD2 covers 8 bases. Germline CDR1 is LNHNV and CDR2 is YYDKDF (reference sequence). After removal of 0 bases from V and 5 bases from J, the junction contained 2 bases not matched to a gene. The CDR3 extends over 14 amino acids. The CDR3 sequence is CATSRDRGGETQYF. The CDR3 nucleotides are TGTGCCACCAGCAGAGATCGGGGGGGTGAGACCCAGTACTTC. Variable domain in full (rest from reference TRBV15 and TRBJ2-5): DAMVIQNPRYQVTQFGKPVTLSCSQTLNHNVMYWYQQKSSQAPKLLFHYYDKDFNNEADTPDNFQSRRPNTSFCFLDIRSPGLGDTAMYLCATSRDRGGETQYFGPGTRLLVL.

V is TRBV5-1 and J is TRBJ2-3; D may be TRBD2 (6 bases). CDR1 SGHRS and CDR2 YFSETQ come from the germline V gene. Between the trimmed V and J ends, which lost 3 bases and 2 bases, there was a span of 10 bases. The CDR3 is 14 residues long. The CDR3 DNA reads as TGCGCCAGCAGCTCGGGACTCCACACAGATACGCAGTATTTT. As protein: CASSSGLHTDTQYF.

In this sample, this clone turned up a few times. The CDR3 DNA sequence: TGTGCCAGCAGTGTTGGGGGACAGGGTAATGGCTACACCTTC. The encoded protein is CASSVGGQGNGYTF. This chain joins TRBV2 and TRBJ1-2; 9 bases line up with TRBD1. V lost 4 bases and J lost 6; bases outside the gene matches: 6. From germline, CDR1 is SNHLY and CDR2 FYNNEI. This CDR3 has 14 amino acids.

The V gene is TRBV28, the J gene TRBJ2-5; D is unclear. Near its end, the DNA agrees better with TRBJ2-7, so the J call may be wrong. The germline V gene encodes CDR1 MDHEN and CDR2 SYDVKM. The CDR3 is made up of 12 amino acids. The CDR3 bases are TGTGCCAGCAGTCTACTCTCCTACGAGCAGTACTTC. Translation: CASSLLSYEQYF.

The chain joins TRBV7-2 to TRBJ1-1; D uncertain. Between the trimmed V and J ends, which lost 2 bases and 0 bases, there was a span of 4 bases. From germline, CDR1 is SGHTA and CDR2 FQGNSA. This CDR3 is 13 amino acids long. CDR3 bases: TGTGCCAGCAGCTTACCGGTGAACACTGAAGCTTTCTTT. Translation gives CASSLPVNTEAFF.

The chain is built from TRBV6-1 and TRBJ1-1; 8 positions match TRBD1. Looked up from germline, CDR1 is MNHNS and CDR2 is SASEGT. The CDR3 runs to 15 residues. V shed 4 bases, J shed 11 bases, and the junction held 15 bases outside the gene matches. The CDR3: CASSAQSAGGERAFF. The DNA for the CDR3 is TGTGCCAGCAGTGCCCAAAGCGCAGGGGGCGAACGGGCTTTCTTT.

This clone was counted once. The chain links TRBV27 to TRBJ1-6; TRBD1 agrees at 11 bases. V trimming: 6 bases; J trimming: 10 bases; junction bases outside the gene matches: 11. Germline V gene lookup returns CDR1 MNHEY and CDR2 SMNVEV (reference sequence). The CDR3 length is 16 residues. CDR3 sequence (DNA): TGTGCCAGCAGGCCCGGGGGGGACAGGGGGAGATCACCCCTCCACTTT. The encoded protein is CASRPGGDRGRSPLHF.